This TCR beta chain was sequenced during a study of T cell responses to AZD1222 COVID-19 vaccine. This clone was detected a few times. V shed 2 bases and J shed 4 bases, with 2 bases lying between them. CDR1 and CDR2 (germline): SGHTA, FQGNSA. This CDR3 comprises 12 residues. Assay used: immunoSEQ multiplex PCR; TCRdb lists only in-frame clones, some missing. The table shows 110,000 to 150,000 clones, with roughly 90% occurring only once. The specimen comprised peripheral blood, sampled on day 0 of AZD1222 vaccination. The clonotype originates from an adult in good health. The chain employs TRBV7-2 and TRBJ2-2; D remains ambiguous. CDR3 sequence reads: CASSLSTGELFF. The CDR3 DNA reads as TGTGCCAGCAGCTTAAGCACCGGGGAGCTGTTTTTT.